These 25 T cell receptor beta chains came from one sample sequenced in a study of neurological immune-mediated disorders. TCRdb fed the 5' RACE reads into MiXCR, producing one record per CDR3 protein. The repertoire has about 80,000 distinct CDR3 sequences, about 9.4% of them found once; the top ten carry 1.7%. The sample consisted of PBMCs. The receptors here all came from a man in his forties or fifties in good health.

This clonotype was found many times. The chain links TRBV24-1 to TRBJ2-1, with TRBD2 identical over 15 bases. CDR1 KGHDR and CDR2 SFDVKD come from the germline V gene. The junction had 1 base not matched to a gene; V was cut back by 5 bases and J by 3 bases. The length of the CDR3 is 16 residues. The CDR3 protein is CATSGTSGRDYNEQFF. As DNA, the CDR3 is TGTGCCACCAGTGGGACTAGCGGGAGGGACTACAATGAGCAGTTCTTC.

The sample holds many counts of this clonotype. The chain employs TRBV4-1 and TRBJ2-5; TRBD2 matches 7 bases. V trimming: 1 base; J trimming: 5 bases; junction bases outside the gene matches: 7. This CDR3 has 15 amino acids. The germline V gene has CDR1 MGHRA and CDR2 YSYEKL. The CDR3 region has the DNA TGCGCCAGCAGCCAAGCGGGGGGACGGAAGGAGACCCAGTACTTC. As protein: CASSQAGGRKETQYF.

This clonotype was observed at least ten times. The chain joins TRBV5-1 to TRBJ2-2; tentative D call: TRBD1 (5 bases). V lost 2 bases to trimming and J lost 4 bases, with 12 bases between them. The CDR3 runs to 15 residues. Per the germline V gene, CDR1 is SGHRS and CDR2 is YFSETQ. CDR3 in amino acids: CASSFRQQSTGELFF. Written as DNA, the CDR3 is TGCGCCAGCAGCTTCCGACAGCAAAGCACCGGGGAGCTGTTTTTT.

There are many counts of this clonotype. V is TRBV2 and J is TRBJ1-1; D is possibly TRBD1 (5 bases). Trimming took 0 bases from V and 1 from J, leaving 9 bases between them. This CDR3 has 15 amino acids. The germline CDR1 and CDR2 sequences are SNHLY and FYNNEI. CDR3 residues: CASSEATGRNTEAFF. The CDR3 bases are TGTGCCAGCAGTGAAGCTACGGGACGGAACACTGAAGCTTTCTTT.

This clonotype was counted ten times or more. The DNA for the CDR3 is TGTGCCAGCAGCTTAGGGCTAGCGGGGTACAATGAGCAGTTCTTC. Protein sequence: CASSLGLAGYNEQFF. The chain combines TRBV7-7 with TRBJ2-1; 9 bases are shared with TRBD2. Germline V gene data show CDR1 as SSHAT and CDR2 as FNYEAQ (reference sequence). This CDR3 contains 15 residues. The trim removed 1 base at V and 4 bases at J, leaving 2 bases unmatched.

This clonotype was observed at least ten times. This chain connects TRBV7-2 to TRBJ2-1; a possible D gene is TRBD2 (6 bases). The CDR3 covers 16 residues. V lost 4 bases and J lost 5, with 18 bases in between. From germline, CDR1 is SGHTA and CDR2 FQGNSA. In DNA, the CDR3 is TGTGCCAGCAGCTCGAAACCGGGACTTTTAAACAATGAGCAGTTCTTC. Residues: CASSSKPGLLNNEQFF.

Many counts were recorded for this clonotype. DNA for the CDR3: TGTGCCAGCAGTCCGGGACTAGCGGGAGTGGGTAATGAGCAGTTCTTC. Translation: CASSPGLAGVGNEQFF. V gene TRBV28 combines with J gene TRBJ2-1; 14 bases map to TRBD2. Looked up from germline, CDR1 is MDHEN and CDR2 is SYDVKM. V was pared by 5 bases and J by 7 bases, with 7 bases of the junction left unmatched. The CDR3 has 16 residues.

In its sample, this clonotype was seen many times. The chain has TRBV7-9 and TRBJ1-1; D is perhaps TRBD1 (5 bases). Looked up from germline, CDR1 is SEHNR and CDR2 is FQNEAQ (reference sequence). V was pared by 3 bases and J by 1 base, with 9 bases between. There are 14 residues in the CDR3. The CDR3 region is CASSFGTANTEAFF. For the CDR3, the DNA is TGTGCCAGCAGCTTCGGGACGGCGAACACTGAAGCTTTCTTT.

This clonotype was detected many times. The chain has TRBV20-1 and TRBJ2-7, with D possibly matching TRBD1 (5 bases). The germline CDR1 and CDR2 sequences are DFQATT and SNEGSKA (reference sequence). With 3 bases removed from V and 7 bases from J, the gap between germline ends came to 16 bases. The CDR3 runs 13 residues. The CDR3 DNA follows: TGCAGTGCTAGGGACATCACCGGATGGGAGCAGTACTTC. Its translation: CSARDITGWEQYF.

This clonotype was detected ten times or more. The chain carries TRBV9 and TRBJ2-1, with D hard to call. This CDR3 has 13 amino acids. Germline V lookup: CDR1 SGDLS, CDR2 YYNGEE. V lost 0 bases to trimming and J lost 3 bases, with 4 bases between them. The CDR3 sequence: CASSVESYNEQFF. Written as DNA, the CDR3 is TGTGCCAGCAGCGTAGAGAGCTACAATGAGCAGTTCTTC.

Here the CDR3 DNA reads TGTGCCAGCAGCCCAACCGGGACTAGCGGGACAAAAAAGGAGTTCTTC. This sequence encodes CASSPTGTSGTKKEFF. The rearrangement uses TRBV27 and TRBJ2-1, with TRBD2 matching over 13 bases. V lost 6 bases, J lost 14 bases, and 16 bases stayed unmatched. Per the germline V gene, CDR1 is MNHEY and CDR2 is SMNVEV (reference sequence). The CDR3 length is 16 residues.

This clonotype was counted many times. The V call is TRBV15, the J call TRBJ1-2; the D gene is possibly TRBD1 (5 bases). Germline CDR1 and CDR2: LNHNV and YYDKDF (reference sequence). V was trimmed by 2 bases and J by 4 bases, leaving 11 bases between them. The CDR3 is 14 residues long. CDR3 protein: CATSRQGIGYGYTF. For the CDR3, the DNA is TGTGCCACCAGCAGACAGGGAATCGGCTATGGCTACACCTTC. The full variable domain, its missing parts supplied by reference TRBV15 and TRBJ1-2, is DAMVIQNPRYQVTQFGKPVTLSCSQTLNHNVMYWYQQKSSQAPKLLFHYYDKDFNNEADTPDNFQSRRPNTSFCFLDIRSPGLGDTAMYLCATSRQGIGYGYTFGSGTRLTVV.

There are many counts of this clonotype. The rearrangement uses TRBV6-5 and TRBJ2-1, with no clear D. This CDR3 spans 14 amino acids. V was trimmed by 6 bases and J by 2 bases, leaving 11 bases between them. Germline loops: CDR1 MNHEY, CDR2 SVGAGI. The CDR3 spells CASSPTYTYNEQFF. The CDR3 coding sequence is TGTGCCAGCAGCCCTACATATACCTACAATGAGCAGTTCTTC.

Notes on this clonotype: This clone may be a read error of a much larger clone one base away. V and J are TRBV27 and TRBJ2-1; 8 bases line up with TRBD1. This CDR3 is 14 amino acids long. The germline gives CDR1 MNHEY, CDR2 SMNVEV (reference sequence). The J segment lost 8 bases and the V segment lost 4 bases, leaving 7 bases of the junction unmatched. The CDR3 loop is CASSSGGRFDEQFF. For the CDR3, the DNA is TGTGCCAGCAGTTCAGGGGGCCGTTTTGATGAGCAGTTCTTC.

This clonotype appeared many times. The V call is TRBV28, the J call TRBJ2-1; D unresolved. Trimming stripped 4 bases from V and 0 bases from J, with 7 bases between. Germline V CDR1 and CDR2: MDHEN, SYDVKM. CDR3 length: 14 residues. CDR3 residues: CASSSISSYNEQFF. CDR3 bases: TGTGCCAGCAGTTCTATAAGCTCCTACAATGAGCAGTTCTTC.

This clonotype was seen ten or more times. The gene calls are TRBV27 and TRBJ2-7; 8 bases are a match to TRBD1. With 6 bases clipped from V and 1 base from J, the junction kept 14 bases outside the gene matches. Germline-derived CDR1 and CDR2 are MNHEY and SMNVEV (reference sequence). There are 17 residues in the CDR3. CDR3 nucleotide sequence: TGTGCCAGCAGGGTCGGGACAGGCTTATCTCGGTCCTACGAGCAGTACTTC. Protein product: CASRVGTGLSRSYEQYF.

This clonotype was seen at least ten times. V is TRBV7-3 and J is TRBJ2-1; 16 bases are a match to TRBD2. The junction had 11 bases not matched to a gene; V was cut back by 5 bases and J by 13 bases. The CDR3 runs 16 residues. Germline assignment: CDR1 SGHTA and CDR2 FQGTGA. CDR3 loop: CASSPGTSGRGNGQFF. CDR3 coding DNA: TGTGCCAGCAGCCCAGGGACTAGCGGGAGGGGAAACGGACAGTTCTTC.

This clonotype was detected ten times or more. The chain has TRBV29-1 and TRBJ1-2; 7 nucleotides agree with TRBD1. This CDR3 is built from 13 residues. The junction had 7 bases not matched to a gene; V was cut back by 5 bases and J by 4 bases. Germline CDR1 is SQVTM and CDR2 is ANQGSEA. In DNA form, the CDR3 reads TGCAGCGTTCTCCAGGGGGTGTCCTATGGCTACACCTTC. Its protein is CSVLQGVSYGYTF.

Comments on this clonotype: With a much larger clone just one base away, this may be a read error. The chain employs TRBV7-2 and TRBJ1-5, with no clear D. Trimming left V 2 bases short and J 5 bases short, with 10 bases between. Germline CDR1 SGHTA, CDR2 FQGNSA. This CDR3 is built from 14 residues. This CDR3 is CASSLNGGDQPQHF. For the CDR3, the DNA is TGTGCCAGCAGCTTAAATGGCGGCGATCAGCCCCAGCATTTT.

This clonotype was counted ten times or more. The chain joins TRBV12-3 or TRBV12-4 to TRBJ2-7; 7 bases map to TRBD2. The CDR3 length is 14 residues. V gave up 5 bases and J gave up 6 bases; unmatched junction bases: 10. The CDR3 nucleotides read TGTGCCAGCAGTCTCTGGGGGAGGGCCACCGAGCAGTACTTC. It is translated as CASSLWGRATEQYF.

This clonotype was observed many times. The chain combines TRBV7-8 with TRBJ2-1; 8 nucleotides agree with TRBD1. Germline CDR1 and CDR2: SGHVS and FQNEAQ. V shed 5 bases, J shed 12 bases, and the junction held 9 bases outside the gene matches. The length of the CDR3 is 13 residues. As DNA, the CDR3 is TGTGCCAGCAGCGCTAGGACAGGGTATGGGCAGTTCTTC. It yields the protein CASSARTGYGQFF.

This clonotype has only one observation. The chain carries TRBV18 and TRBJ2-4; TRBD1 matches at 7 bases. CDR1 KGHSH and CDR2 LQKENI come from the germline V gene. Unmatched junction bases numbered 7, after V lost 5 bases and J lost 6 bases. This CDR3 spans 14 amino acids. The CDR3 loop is CASSIDRVGNIQYF. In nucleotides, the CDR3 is TGTGCCAGCTCAATAGACAGGGTCGGAAACATTCAGTACTTC.

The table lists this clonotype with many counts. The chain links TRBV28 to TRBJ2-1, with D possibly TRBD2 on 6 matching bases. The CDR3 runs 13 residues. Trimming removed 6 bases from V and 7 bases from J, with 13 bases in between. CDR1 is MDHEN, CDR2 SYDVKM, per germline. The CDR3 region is CASRKGLRNEQFF. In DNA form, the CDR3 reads TGTGCCAGCAGAAAGGGACTTAGAAATGAGCAGTTCTTC.

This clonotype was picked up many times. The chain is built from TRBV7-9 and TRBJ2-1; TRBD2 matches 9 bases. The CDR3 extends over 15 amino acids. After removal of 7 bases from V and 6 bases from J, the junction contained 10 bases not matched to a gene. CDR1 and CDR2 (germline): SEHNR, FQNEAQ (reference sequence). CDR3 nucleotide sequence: TGTGCCAGCACCCCTTCTAGCGGGAAAGGCAATGAGCAGTTCTTC. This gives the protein CASTPSSGKGNEQFF.

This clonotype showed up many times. The CDR3 coding sequence is TGTGCCAGCAGCGTAGGAGACTCAAGCTCCTACGAGCAGTACTTC. Residues: CASSVGDSSSYEQYF. The rearrangement joins TRBV9 to TRBJ2-7; no reliable D call. Deletions cut 0 bases from V and 0 bases from J, with 10 bases between. CDR1 and CDR2 from the germline V gene are SGDLS and YYNGEE. This CDR3 spans 15 amino acids.